This TCR beta chain was documented in a study of shared clonotypes between healthy human individuals. TCRdb's copy holds only in-frame clones and misses some; the assay was immunoSEQ multiplex PCR. The sample lists 470,000 or so clones; about 84% were seen once. The CDR3 runs to 12 residues. Germline V gene sequence: CDR1 LNHDA, CDR2 SQIVND (reference sequence). Between the trimmed V and J ends, which lost 2 bases and 7 bases, there was a span of 8 bases. Each donor was a Caucasian adult residing in Nashville, Tennessee. This clonotype originated in a woman between 40 and 55 years old in good health. Some clones in this sample may be carry-over from other donors' samples. The V and J genes are TRBV19 and TRBJ1-2; D perhaps matches TRBD1 (5 bases). Source material: PBMCs. This chain's CDR3 is CASSISGSGYTF. The CDR3 DNA sequence: TGTGCCAGTAGTATATCAGGGAGTGGCTACACCTTC.